A selection of T cell receptor beta chains follows, all from one sample in a study of human T cells and chemical hapten exposure. TCRdb used MiXCR to reprocess the RACE reads, holding one entry per CDR3 protein. The profile shows a few hundred thousand distinct CDR3 sequences, more than 6.5% of them singletons. Sequencing used whole blood, obtained in connection with sensitization to the hapten diphenylcyclopropenone (DPC). Receptor source: a woman between 40 and 50 years old with alopecia areata. Some clones in this sample may be carry-over from other donors' samples. The conserved cysteine and the conserved F or W are not part of the CDR3 here. The order of the fields is J gene, D gene, V gene, CDR3 protein. A D gene is named only where the DNA matches it firmly.

TRBJ1-4 NA TRBV23-1 ASSQSQGNEKLF
TRBJ2-3 TRBD2 TRBV10-3 AISGGGRTATTDTQY
TRBJ2-7 NA TRBV28 ASTPGWGEQY
TRBJ1-5 NA TRBV28 ASSPSSQGRNQPQH
TRBJ1-5 NA TRBV20-1 SARESHQPQH
TRBJ2-2 TRBD2 TRBV4-3 ASSQLAGAGELF
TRBJ2-1 TRBD2 TRBV7-9 ASSSGLAGARYEQF
TRBJ2-3 TRBD2 TRBV28 ASSRNQGLAGGDTQY
TRBJ2-1 TRBD1 TRBV11-3 ASSPNRGREQF
TRBJ2-7 NA TRBV27 ASSGGADYEQY
TRBJ2-2 TRBD2 TRBV5-1 ASSLTSGSGTGELF
TRBJ1-4 NA TRBV6-5 ASRRGEAGSEKLF
TRBJ2-5 NA TRBV28 ASSPGQPPETQY
TRBJ2-7 NA TRBV30 AWSVTRAHEQY
TRBJ2-2 NA TRBV10-2 ASSVGYTGELF
TRBJ1-1 TRBD1 TRBV7-3 ASSTGQGRTEAF
TRBJ1-5 NA TRBV7-2 ASSLEGPGPYNQPQH
TRBJ1-2 NA TRBV4-3 ASSRDLTGSYGYT
TRBJ2-3 NA TRBV4-1 ASSQDRSGTDTQY
TRBJ2-7 NA TRBV3-1 ASSQAAGRFYEQY
TRBJ1-2 TRBD1 TRBV7-8 ASSLAQGGQGYT
TRBJ1-2 NA TRBV27 ASSSGLDYGYT
TRBJ2-3 TRBD2 TRBV20-1 SARLSSGIGTDTQY
TRBJ2-1 TRBD2 TRBV4-2 ASSQLTSGRVYNEQF
TRBJ2-1 NA TRBV20-1 SARTKRDRYNEQF
TRBJ1-1 NA TRBV10-3 AISEVSGTEAF
TRBJ2-7 NA TRBV2 ASSVDGSYEQY
TRBJ1-1 NA TRBV20-1 SARDGQKEAF
TRBJ2-7 NA TRBV20-1 SARRAGRDYEQY
TRBJ2-3 TRBD2 TRBV28 ASSFPLTSGIAQY
TRBJ2-7 TRBD1 TRBV29-1 SVETGGGFGQY
TRBJ2-2 TRBD1 TRBV6-1 ATKQGMGNTGELF
TRBJ1-5 NA TRBV6-5 ASSSGGHSNQPQH
TRBJ2-1 TRBD1 TRBV7-9 ASLGLQGANEQF
TRBJ2-7 NA TRBV6-6 ASSYDRTYEQY
TRBJ1-1 TRBD1 TRBV20-1 SARDPGQGRGAF
TRBJ2-7 TRBD2 TRBV5-1 ASSLEASGPAVGQY
TRBJ2-7 TRBD2 TRBV10-3 AISDPGLVSYEQY
TRBJ1-1 NA TRBV7-2 ASSLASAANHMNTEAF
TRBJ2-1 TRBD2 TRBV29-1 SVEWTSGYNEQF
TRBJ1-2 NA TRBV6-6 ASTSREGANYGYT